Given below is one T cell receptor (beta chain) in context. The V segment lost 11 bases and the J segment 5 bases; nucleotides outside the gene matches: 9. The CDR3 loop spans 14 amino acids. From germline, CDR1 is MNHEY and CDR2 SVGAGI. As originally analysed: For nucleated cells, counts were estimated from reference gene primer amplification. TCRdb's table, derived via immunoSEQ multiplex PCR, lists solely in-frame clones and lacks some. V, J and clone size reflect that table, while D and trimming were determined from the DNA. The sample has around 250,000 clones, more than 70% seen once. The sample originates from a study of blood T cell repertoires in COVID-19. For the study at large: The United States, Italy and Spain supplied acute and convalescent COVID-19 samples. The cDNA or gDNA used as material had been derived from T cells, B-cell-depleted T cells, or PBMCs.

Material: peripheral blood. The V call is TRBV6-5, the J call TRBJ1-6; 7 bases map to TRBD1. This receptor was identified in a man older than 75 with acute or convalescent COVID-19. CDR3 amino acids: CAATGTRHNSPLHF. CDR3 bases: TGTGCCGCGACAGGGACTCGGCATAATTCACCCCTCCACTTT.